This TCR beta chain was captured by sequencing in a study of follicular helper T cells after annual influenza vaccination. Study outcomes and limitations: Plasmablast frequency change correlated with clonality change in ICOS+CD38+ cTfh.

Survey level resolution was used for TCRB sequencing. The repertoire was sequenced with immunoSEQ multiplex PCR; TCRdb's copy has only in-frame clones and lacks some. The sample comprises about 13,000 clones, almost 85% of which are singletons, and around 0.27% rests with the top ten. The time point is: 2014-2015 season, pre-vaccination. This clone appeared once. Antigen: not known. The sample consisted of CXCR5- memory CD4+ T cells sorted from blood, taken on the day of influenza vaccination. The TCR was taken from an adult who received the influenza vaccine.

This CDR3 is CAWSRQSTDTQYF. Written as DNA, the CDR3 is TGTGCCTGGAGTAGGCAGAGCACAGATACGCAGTATTTT. V usage is TRBV30 and J usage is TRBJ2-3, with D hard to call. The CDR3 extends over 13 amino acids. The ends were cut back, 2 bases at V and 0 bases at J, with 6 bases in the middle. CDR1 and CDR2 from the germline V gene are GTSNPN and SVGIG (reference sequence).